The 19 T cell receptor beta chains below were found in one sample sequenced in a study of blood T cell repertoires in COVID-19. TCRdb keeps only in-frame clones here, not all; method: immunoSEQ multiplex PCR. The sample holds roughly 200,000 clones, 75% to 90% seen once. The sequenced material came from PBMCs or T cells enriched from blood (not recorded which). These receptor sequences come from a man aged 35 to 55 who had recovered from COVID-19.

The V call is TRBV19, the J call TRBJ1-5; 7 positions match TRBD1. The CDR3 is 16 residues long. V lost 4 bases to trimming and J lost 9 bases; unmatched junction nucleotides: 15. Germline V lookup: CDR1 LNHDA, CDR2 SQIVND (reference sequence). CDR3 bases: TGTGCCAGTAGTAGGCCAGGTGAGGGGGCAAGGGCGCCCCAGCATTTT. Its protein product is CASSRPGEGARAPQHF.

This clone was seen only a few times. The chain uses TRBV3-1 (or the pseudogene TRBV3-2) and TRBJ1-2; D is possibly TRBD1 (5 bases). The CDR3 consists of 14 residues. V dropped 4 bases and J dropped 7 bases, with 16 bases sitting between them. The germline CDR1 and CDR2 sequences are LGHDT and YNNKEL (reference sequence). This chain's CDR3 is CASSPRGGKGGYTF. The CDR3 region has the DNA TGTGCCAGCAGCCCCCGGGGGGGGAAGGGTGGCTACACCTTC.

CDR3 protein: CASSLGGQARNEQFF. DNA for the CDR3: TGTGCCAGCAGTTTGGGGGGACAGGCTCGCAATGAGCAGTTCTTC. This chain joins TRBV6-6 and TRBJ2-1; 8 nucleotides line up with TRBD1. CDR1 and CDR2 (germline): MNHNY, SVGAGI (reference sequence). This CDR3 has 15 amino acids. V lost 4 bases to trimming and J lost 6 bases; unmatched junction nucleotides: 8.

The rearrangement links TRBV20-1 to TRBJ2-3; possibly TRBD2 for D (6 bases). V shed 3 bases and J shed 2 bases, with 15 bases lying between them. The CDR3 totals 15 residues. CDR1 is DFQATT, CDR2 SNEGSKA, per germline (reference sequence). The CDR3 DNA reads TGCAGTGCTAGTAGTAGCCGGGGGTCCACAGATACGCAGTATTTT. It codes for CSASSSRGSTDTQYF.

The chain joins TRBV10-3 to TRBJ1-1; D is unresolved. V was shortened by 2 bases and J by 0 bases, with 7 bases between the two germline ends. Germline V gives CDR1 ENHRY, CDR2 SYGVKD. CDR3 length: 14 amino acids. The CDR3 is CAISEAAMNTEAFF. The CDR3 DNA follows: TGTGCCATCAGTGAGGCAGCGATGAACACTGAAGCTTTCTTT.

CDR3 DNA sequence: TGTGCCAGCAGCCTTTACGTTTTAGACAGGGACGGCAATCAGCCCCAGCATTTT. The encoded protein is CASSLYVLDRDGNQPQHF. The chain has TRBV7-8 and TRBJ1-5, with 7 bases identical to TRBD1. Germline trimming cut 5 bases from V and 2 bases from J; bases unmatched to any gene: 15. The CDR3 has 18 residues. Germline loops: CDR1 SGHVS, CDR2 FQNEAQ.

This chain uses TRBV29-1 with TRBJ2-7; D gene ambiguous. The CDR3 extends over 13 amino acids. Deletions cut 2 bases from V and 2 bases from J, with 10 bases between. Germline CDR1 and CDR2: SQVTM and ANQGSEA. The chain's CDR3 is CSVETQAPYEQYF. The CDR3 bases are TGCAGCGTTGAAACGCAGGCCCCCTACGAGCAGTACTTC.

V is TRBV12-1 and J is TRBJ1-6; the D call TRBD1 from the table was never checked on the DNA. TRBV12-1 is an annotated pseudogene. CDR3 length: 14 residues. The CDR3 nucleotides read TGTGCCAGCATCCTGGGCTCTTATAATTCACCCCTCCACTTT. Amino acids: CASILGSYNSPLHF.

This chain links TRBV27 with TRBJ1-1; D is uncertain. The CDR3 consists of 17 residues. Trimming cost V 8 bases and J 1 base, with 23 bases left between them. Per the germline V gene, CDR1 is MNHEY and CDR2 is SMNVEV (reference sequence). The CDR3 bases are TGTGCCAGCGGTAGCCGGCTAATGGGTGCGTGGAACACTGAAGCTTTCTTT. Translated: CASGSRLMGAWNTEAFF.

This sequence joins TRBV23-1 and TRBJ1-4; weak D call: TRBD1 (5 bases). TRBV23-1 is classed as an ORF, of uncertain function. The CDR3 has 16 amino acids. With 0 bases removed from V and 2 bases from J, the gap between germline ends came to 10 bases. The CDR3 loop is CASSQSREGTNEKLFF. CDR3 sequence (DNA): TGCGCCAGCAGTCAATCACGGGAGGGGACTAATGAAAAACTGTTTTTT.

The gene calls are TRBV9 and TRBJ1-3, with TRBD1 matching over 10 bases. Trimming at V came to 7 bases and at J to 8 bases, leaving 6 bases not matched to a gene. From germline, CDR1 is SGDLS and CDR2 YYNGEE. The CDR3 covers 13 residues. The CDR3 protein is CASGDRGGDTIYF. The CDR3, as DNA: TGTGCCAGCGGGGACAGGGGAGGAGACACCATATATTTT.

The gene calls are TRBV13 and TRBJ2-1, with D possibly TRBD2 on 5 matching bases. The CDR3 runs 13 residues. The germline gives CDR1 PRHDT, CDR2 FYEKMQ (reference sequence). V gave up 5 bases and J gave up 7 bases, with 12 bases separating them. For the CDR3, the DNA is TGTGCCAGCAGCGAGAGGGCCAGAAATGAGCAGTTCTTC. This sequence encodes CASSERARNEQFF.

This chain uses TRBV19 with TRBJ2-3; 7 bases agree with TRBD1. Germline V CDR1 and CDR2: LNHDA, SQIVND (reference sequence). There are 14 residues in the CDR3. V lost 5 bases and J lost 4; bases outside the gene matches: 6. DNA for the CDR3: TGTGCCAGTAGTGCACAGGGGAGCTCAGATACGCAGTATTTT. Residues: CASSAQGSSDTQYF.

The chain combines TRBV19 with TRBJ2-1, with D maybe TRBD2 (7 bases). Between the trimmed V and J ends, which lost 3 bases and 2 bases, there was a span of 14 bases. The CDR3 is made up of 16 amino acids. CDR1 is LNHDA and CDR2 is SQIVND in the germline V gene (reference sequence). The CDR3 region has the DNA TGTGCCAGTAGTATGGGGCGGGGGCGGACCTACAATGAGCAGTTCTTC. It yields the protein CASSMGRGRTYNEQFF.

V gene TRBV6-1 combines with J gene TRBJ1-6, with 10 bases matching TRBD1. Germline CDR1 and CDR2: MNHNS and SASEGT. The CDR3 runs to 15 residues. After removal of 2 bases from V and 10 bases from J, the junction contained 5 bases not matched to a gene. As DNA, the CDR3 is TGTGCCAGCAGTGAATTCGGGACAGGGGACTCACCCCTCCACTTT. This gives the protein CASSEFGTGDSPLHF.

This clone is labeled medium-sized. This sequence joins TRBV6-5 and TRBJ1-1; 11 positions agree with TRBD1. The CDR3 runs to 16 residues. Germline V gene data show CDR1 as MNHEY and CDR2 as SVGAGI. J lost 1 base, V lost 4 bases, and 5 bases had no gene match. In DNA, the CDR3 is TGTGCCAGCAGTTTAGGGACAGGGGGACGGAACACTGAAGCTTTCTTT. Its protein product is CASSLGTGGRNTEAFF.

The chain uses TRBV9 and TRBJ2-4; perhaps TRBD2 as D (5 bases). The V gene's germline CDR1 is SGDLS and CDR2 YYNGEE. CDR3 length: 13 residues. The V and J ends lost 4 bases and 3 bases respectively, with 8 bases between them. CDR3 sequence: CASSPGDKNIQYF. CDR3 nucleotide sequence: TGTGCCAGCAGCCCCGGGGACAAAAACATTCAGTACTTC.

The chain has TRBV5-8 and TRBJ1-6; unclear D gene. Germline V gives CDR1 SGHTS, CDR2 YDEGEE. Trimming took 0 bases from V and 0 from J, leaving 7 bases between them. The CDR3 is 16 amino acids. The CDR3 loop reads CASSLGRASYNSPLHF. The DNA of the CDR3 is TGTGCCAGCAGCTTGGGGAGGGCCTCCTATAATTCACCCCTCCACTTT.

The chain is built from TRBV14 and TRBJ1-6; D ambiguous. This CDR3 has 14 amino acids. V was cut by 0 bases and J by 7 bases, with 7 bases left in between. The germline V gene encodes CDR1 SGHDN and CDR2 FVKESK. The CDR3 spells CASSQETRNSPLHF. The CDR3 region has the DNA TGTGCCAGCAGCCAAGAAACACGAAATTCACCCCTCCACTTT.